This entry lists 8 T cell receptor beta chains sequenced from one sample in a study of blood T cells in healthy people across ages. Then a second PCR, running roughly 7 to 11 cycles, was carried out with a sample-barcoded 5' primer and a J-beta primer mix. TCRdb fed the 5' RACE reads into MiXCR, producing one record per CDR3 protein. Found here are roughly 1.5 million distinct CDR3 sequences, 35% to 45% of them singletons; the top ten hold 4%. Sequencing input: blood. Receptors originate from a young woman in good health.

This clonotype was seen once. Here the CDR3 DNA reads TGTGCCATCAGCTTGAGCGGGGATGAGCAGTTCTTC. Its translation: CAISLSGDEQFF. The J gene is TRBJ2-1, the V gene TRBV10-3, with TRBD2 matching over 7 bases. V dropped 6 bases and J dropped 8; count of bases not matched to a gene: 4. This CDR3 has 12 amino acids. Germline lookup yields CDR1 ENHRY and CDR2 SYGVKD.

This clonotype was seen a handful of times. This rearrangement joins TRBV4-1 to TRBJ1-1; D is unclear. This CDR3 is built from 15 residues. Germline values: CDR1 MGHRA, CDR2 YSYEKL. With 3 bases removed from V and 3 bases from J, the gap between germline ends came to 14 bases. The CDR3 is CASSQEARLDTEAFF. The CDR3 DNA follows: TGCGCCAGCAGCCAGGAAGCCCGTCTGGACACTGAAGCTTTCTTT.

As concerns this clonotype: A read error may account for a junction end that differs from germline. The V call is TRBV20-1, the J call TRBJ1-3, with TRBD1 as a possible D gene (6 bases). The CDR3 length is 15 residues. Germline CDR1 DFQATT, CDR2 SNEGSKA (reference sequence). CDR3 nucleotide sequence: TGCAGTACTAGACCGGGACACATCTCTGGAAACACCATATATTTT. Translating gives CSTRPGHISGNTIYF.

This clonotype appeared a few times. The V call is TRBV29-1, the J call TRBJ2-1; D gene unclear. The CDR3 runs 13 residues. Germline loops: CDR1 SQVTM, CDR2 ANQGSEA. V lost 3 bases and J lost 5, with 11 bases in between. For the CDR3, the DNA is TGCAGCGTTGACAGAAGGACGAACAATGAGCAGTTCTTC. It encodes CSVDRRTNNEQFF.

This clonotype was picked up a small number of times. The chain has TRBV4-2 and TRBJ1-2; 7 bases fit TRBD1. The CDR3 has 15 residues. The V gene's germline CDR1 is LGHNA and CDR2 YNFKEQ. The J segment lost 8 bases and the V segment lost 0 bases, leaving 9 bases of the junction unmatched. CDR3 sequence reads: CASSQDRQGTQGYTF. CDR3 bases: TGTGCCAGCAGCCAAGATAGACAGGGAACGCAGGGCTACACCTTC.

A note on this clonotype: Sequence at one end of the junction differs from germline and may be a read error. The V call is TRBV29-1, the J call TRBJ1-1; D is unclear. Germline V lookup: CDR1 SQVTM, CDR2 ANQGSEA. The CDR3 is 12 residues long. CDR3 residues: CCVEGLDGEAFF. CDR3 bases: TGCTGCGTTGAAGGTCTGGACGGGGAAGCTTTCTTT.

The rearrangement links TRBV5-1 to TRBJ1-2; 9 bases agree with TRBD1. CDR3 length: 17 residues. The V gene end was trimmed by 0 bases and the J gene end by 1 base; junction bases not matched to a gene: 7. CDR1 is SGHRS and CDR2 is YFSETQ in the germline V gene. The CDR3 loop is CASSLGDREKNNYGYTF. DNA of the CDR3: TGCGCCAGCAGCTTGGGGGACAGGGAGAAAAATAACTATGGCTACACCTTC. The full variable domain, completed using reference TRBV5-1 and TRBJ1-2, is KAGVTQTPRYLIKTRGQQVTLSCSPISGHRSVSWYQQTPGQGLQFLFEYFSETQRNKGNFPGRFSGRQFSNSRSEMNVSTLELGDSALYLCASSLGDREKNNYGYTFGSGTRLTVV.

This clonotype occurred a few times. This chain's CDR3 is CASSQDDRGIYEQYF. In DNA form, the CDR3 reads TGCGCCAGCAGCCAAGACGACAGGGGGATCTACGAGCAGTACTTC. The V gene is TRBV4-3, the J gene TRBJ2-5; 9 bases line up with TRBD1. Matching the DNA end better, TRBJ2-7 makes the J call doubtful. There are 15 residues in the CDR3. The germline V gene encodes CDR1 LGHNA and CDR2 YSLEER.